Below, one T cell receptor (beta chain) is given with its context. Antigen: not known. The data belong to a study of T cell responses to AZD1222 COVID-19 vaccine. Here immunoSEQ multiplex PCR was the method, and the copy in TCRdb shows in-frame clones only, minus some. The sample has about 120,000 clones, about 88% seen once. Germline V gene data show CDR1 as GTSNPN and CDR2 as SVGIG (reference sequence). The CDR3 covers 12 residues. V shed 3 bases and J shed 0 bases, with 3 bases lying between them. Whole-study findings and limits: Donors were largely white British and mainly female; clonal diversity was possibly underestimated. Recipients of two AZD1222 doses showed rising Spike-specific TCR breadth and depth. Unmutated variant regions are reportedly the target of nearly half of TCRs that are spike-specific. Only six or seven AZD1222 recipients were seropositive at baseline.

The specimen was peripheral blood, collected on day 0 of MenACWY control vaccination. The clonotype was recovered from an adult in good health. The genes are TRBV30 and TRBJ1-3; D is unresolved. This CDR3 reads CAWRVSGNTIYF. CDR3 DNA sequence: TGTGCCTGGAGAGTCTCTGGAAACACCATATATTTT.